This T cell receptor (beta chain) emerged from a study of blood T cell repertoires in COVID-19. V was clipped by 1 base and J by 2 bases, with 8 bases between them. The CDR3 extends over 14 amino acids. CDR1 and CDR2 from the germline V gene are LGHDT and YNNKEL (reference sequence). The table lists this clone with a count of one. Using immunoSEQ multiplex PCR, the repertoire was profiled, and TCRdb retains in-frame clones only, with some absent. Here the sample spans 200,000 to 300,000 clones, around 88% being singletons. The TCR sequence derives from a woman between 35 and 50 years old with acute COVID-19. The source material was PBMCs or T cells enriched from blood (not recorded which). This rearrangement joins TRBV3-1 (or the pseudogene TRBV3-2) to TRBJ1-2; D is undetermined. DNA of the CDR3: TGTGCCAGCAGCCAAGGTCCCCTAAACTATGGCTACACCTTC. It is translated as CASSQGPLNYGYTF.